Listed here is a single TCR beta chain. This specimen comes from a study of blood T cell repertoires in COVID-19. Study at large: Acute and convalescent COVID-19 samples came from the United States, Italy and Spain. T cells, B-cell-depleted T cells, or PBMCs provided the cDNA or gDNA that served as material.

Source study methods: Amplified reference gene primers provided the basis for estimating nucleated cell counts. Assay used: immunoSEQ multiplex PCR; TCRdb lists only in-frame clones, some missing. The V and J calls and clone size were taken over from that table, and D and trimming were inferred from the DNA. Of tens of thousands of clones in the sample, around 87% were seen once. CDR3 length: 14 amino acids. With 5 bases removed from V and 1 base from J, the gap between germline ends came to 8 bases. Germline V gene lookup returns CDR1 SGHAT and CDR2 FQNNGV. This TCR came from a human donor in a cohort sampled during active COVID-19. This chain joins TRBV11-2 and TRBJ1-4; D ambiguous. The sample was peripheral blood. The CDR3 coding sequence is TGTGCCAGCAGCCGAGGGTTAACTAATGAAAAACTGTTTTTT. It specifies CASSRGLTNEKLFF.